This note documents a single TCR beta chain sequence. Its antigen is as yet unknown. One end of the junction fails to match germline, which may point to a read error. These data originate in a study of identical twins. Overall study findings and caveats: Conclusions leaned on cross-sectional statistical analysis and did not track the same donors over time. Less excess twin sharing appeared in beta out-of-frame sequences.

Germline values: CDR1 SSHAT, CDR2 FNYEAQ (reference sequence). The CDR3 has 14 amino acids. TCRdb fed the 5' RACE reads into MiXCR, producing one record per CDR3 protein. The table has a few hundred thousand distinct CDR3 sequences, roughly 9.5% seen once. In every case, the donor was a healthy Caucasian. The sample was also linked to a second study, of yellow fever vaccine responses in identical twins.

Material for sequencing was PBMCs. The TCR sequence derives from a woman in her late teens or twenties in good health. The V and J genes are TRBV7-7 and TRBJ2-1; D might be TRBD1 or TRBD2, each matching 5 bases. CDR3 in amino acids: CASSLGTAYNEQFF. The CDR3 DNA reads as TGTGCTAGCAGCTTAGGGACGGCCTACAATGAGCAGTTCTTC.